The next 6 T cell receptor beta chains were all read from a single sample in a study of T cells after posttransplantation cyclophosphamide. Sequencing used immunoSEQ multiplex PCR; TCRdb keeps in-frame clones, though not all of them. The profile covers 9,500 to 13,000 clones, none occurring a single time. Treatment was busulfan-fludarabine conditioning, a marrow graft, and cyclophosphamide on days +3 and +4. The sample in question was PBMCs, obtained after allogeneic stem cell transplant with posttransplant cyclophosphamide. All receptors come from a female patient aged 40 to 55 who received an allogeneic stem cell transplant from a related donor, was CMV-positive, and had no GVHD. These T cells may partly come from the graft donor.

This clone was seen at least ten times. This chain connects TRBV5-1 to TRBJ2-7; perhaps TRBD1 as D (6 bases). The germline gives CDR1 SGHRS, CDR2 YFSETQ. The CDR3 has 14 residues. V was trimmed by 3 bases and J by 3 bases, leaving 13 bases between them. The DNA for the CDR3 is TGCGCCAGCAGCTCGGTGACAGGACTCTACGAGCAGTACTTC. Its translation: CASSSVTGLYEQYF.

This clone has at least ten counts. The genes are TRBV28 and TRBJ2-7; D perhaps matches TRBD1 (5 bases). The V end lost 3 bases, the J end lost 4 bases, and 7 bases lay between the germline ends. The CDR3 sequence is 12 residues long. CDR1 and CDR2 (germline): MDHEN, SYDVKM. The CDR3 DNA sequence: TGTGCCAGCAGTTTGCAGGGTTACGAGCAGTACTTC. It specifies CASSLQGYEQYF.

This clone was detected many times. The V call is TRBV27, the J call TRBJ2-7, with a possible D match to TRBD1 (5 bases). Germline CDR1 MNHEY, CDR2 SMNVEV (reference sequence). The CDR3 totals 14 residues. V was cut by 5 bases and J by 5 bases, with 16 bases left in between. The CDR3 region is CASSPQGYGNEQYF. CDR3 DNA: TGTGCCAGCAGTCCCCAGGGATATGGCAACGAGCAGTACTTC.

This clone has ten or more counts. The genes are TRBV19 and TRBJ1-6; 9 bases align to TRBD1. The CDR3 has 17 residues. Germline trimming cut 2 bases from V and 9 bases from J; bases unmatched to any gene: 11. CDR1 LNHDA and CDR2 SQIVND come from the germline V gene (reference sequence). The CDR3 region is CASSITRDRASSSPLHF. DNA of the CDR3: TGTGCCAGTAGTATAACCCGGGACAGGGCTTCGAGTTCACCCCTCCACTTT.

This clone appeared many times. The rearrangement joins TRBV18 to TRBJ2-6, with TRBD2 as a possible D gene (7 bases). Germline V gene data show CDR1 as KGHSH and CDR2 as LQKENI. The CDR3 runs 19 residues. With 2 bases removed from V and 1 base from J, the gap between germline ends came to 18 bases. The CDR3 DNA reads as TGTGCCAGCTCACCAGTAGGGGCGGGGGCCCTTTCTGGGGCCAACGTCCTGACTTTC. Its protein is CASSPVGAGALSGANVLTF.

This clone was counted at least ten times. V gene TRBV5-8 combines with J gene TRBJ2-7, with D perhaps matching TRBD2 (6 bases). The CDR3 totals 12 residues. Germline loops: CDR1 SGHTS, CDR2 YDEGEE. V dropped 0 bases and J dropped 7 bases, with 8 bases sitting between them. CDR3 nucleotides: TGTGCCAGCAGCTTGGGCCGGGGGGAGCAGTACTTC. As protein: CASSLGRGEQYF.